Included here is one TCR beta chain sequence, with context. Its antigen is still unknown. This sample stems from a study of T-cell reconstitution after alpha-beta-depleted transplantation in children. This CDR3 region has 14 residues. The germline V and J ends were trimmed by 5 bases and 3 bases, with 15 bases remaining between them. The germline V gene has CDR1 SGHDT and CDR2 YYEEEE. Library preparation (for TCRbeta) was performed with unique molecular identifiers. TCRdb processed the PCR reads anew with MiXCR; each CDR3 protein has one entry. The top ten hold more than 25% of the sample, which has about 980,000 distinct CDR3 sequences, roughly 29% seen once. Whole-study results and caveats: Recipient T cells and thymic progenitors that survived gave rise to the high TCRbeta diversity observed at day 60 in some patients. It was newly produced T cells that mostly accounted for T-cell counts and diversity one year after transplant. Where alpha-beta T cells came from about two months after transplant was reportedly several hundred expanded graft clones.

The chain uses TRBV5-6 and TRBJ2-7; D may match TRBD1 or TRBD2 (5 bases each). The sequence was obtained from a boy under three years old who had a stem cell transplant for SCID, so the T cells may come from the graft donor. The material was PBMCs, mostly from graft donor cells, obtained 360 days after TCRalphabeta/CD19-depleted stem cell transplant. CDR3 region: CASRQPGPNYEQYF. As DNA, the CDR3 is TGTGCCAGCAGGCAACCGGGGCCAAACTACGAGCAGTACTTC. Variable domain in full (rest from reference TRBV5-6 and TRBJ2-7): DAGVTQSPTHLIKTRGQQVTLRCSPKSGHDTVSWYQQALGQGPQFIFQYYEEEERQRGNFPDRFSGHQFPNYSSELNVNALLLGDSALYLCASRQPGPNYEQYFGPGTRLTVT.